These T cell receptor beta chains were read from a single sample in a study of prognosis after radiotherapy for stage I lung cancer. Each CDR3 protein gets one entry after TCRdb re-called the multiplex PCR reads with MiXCR. The sample lists fewer than 35,000 distinct CDR3 sequences; 40% to 50% were seen once. The sample was PBMCs, taken before or after stereotactic body radiation therapy (not recorded which). These receptors originate from a donor aged 50 or older with non-small cell lung cancer. CDR3s include the opening cysteine and the closing phenylalanine or tryptophan. A D gene is named only where the DNA matches it firmly. A clone size is listed for some rows: how often the clone was seen (once, few, many), or a class if it is expanded.

cdr3_nt cdr3_aa clone_size d_call j_call v_call
TGTGCCAGCAGCTTAGACAGGGGTGTTAACACAGATACGCAGTATTTT CASSLDRGVNTDTQYF many TRBD1 TRBJ2-3 TRBV5-6
TGTGCCAGCAGCCTCAACCCGGGAGGGGGGTATGAGCAGTTCTTC CASSLNPGGGYEQFF many TRBD2 TRBJ2-1 TRBV7-2
TGTGCCAGCAGCCCGCTGGCGGGGGGGAAAAATGAGCAGTTCTTC CASSPLAGGKNEQFF NA TRBD2 TRBJ2-1 TRBV7-9
TGTGCCTGGAGATACCCGGGACAGGGCTTCTACGAGCAGTACTTC CAWRYPGQGFYEQYF NA TRBD1 TRBJ2-7 TRBV30
TGTGCTAGTGGTTTGGCGAGGAGACACTTC CASGLARRHF NA NA TRBJ2-7 TRBV12-5
TGTGACAGCAGTTTAGGAGTAGGGGACCGCGATCAGCCCCAGCATTTT CDSSLGVGDRDQPQHF NA NA TRBJ1-5 TRBV12-3/TRBV12-4
TGTGCCAGCAGCGTAGGTAGCGGGACTTACAATGAGCAGTTCTTC CASSVGSGTYNEQFF medium-sized TRBD2 TRBJ2-1 TRBV9
TGTGCCAGCAGTGGGGTTACTTCAAGTCAGTCCTACGAGCAGTACTTC CASSGVTSSQSYEQYF NA NA TRBJ2-7 TRBV12-3/TRBV12-4
TGTGCCAGCAGCCCTCTGGGTAACTCTGGAAACACCATATATTTT CASSPLGNSGNTIYF many NA TRBJ1-3 TRBV3-1
TGTGCCAGCAGCTTAGCGCTAGCGGGAGGGCGCCAAGAGACCCAGTACTTC CASSLALAGGRQETQYF many TRBD2 TRBJ2-5 TRBV7-2
TGTGCCAGCAGTCAGCTTAACGCGCAGTATTTT CASSQLNAQYF many NA TRBJ2-3 TRBV6-2/TRBV6-3
TGTGCCAGCAGCCCCTACGACCGGAAGATAGATACGCAGTATTTT CASSPYDRKIDTQYF once NA TRBJ2-3 TRBV9
TGTGCCAGCAGCTCGAGACAGGGGGGCACCGGGGAGCTGTTTTTT CASSSRQGGTGELFF medium-sized TRBD1 TRBJ2-2 TRBV7-2
TGTGCCAGCAGCTTCGGGTTGGAGGACGGGGAGCTGTTTTTT CASSFGLEDGELFF NA NA TRBJ2-2 TRBV5-6
TGTGCCAGCAGCCTCGGAGGTGAGGGCAATCAGCCCCAGCATTTT CASSLGGEGNQPQHF NA NA TRBJ1-5 TRBV6-1
TGTGCCAGTAGTAGGCTGAGTGAGCAGTTCTTC CASSRLSEQFF once NA TRBJ2-1 TRBV19
TGTGCCAGCAGCCCAGGGGCTAGCGGCTACAAAGATACGCAGTATTTT CASSPGASGYKDTQYF NA NA TRBJ2-3 TRBV9
TGCAGTGCGCCGGATCGGGGCCGTGGCGGTTCAACCACCGAGCAGTACTTC CSAPDRGRGGSTTEQYF many NA TRBJ2-7 TRBV20-1
TGCAGTGCCCCCCTCGGGGGGATACACACTGAAGCTTTCTTT CSAPLGGIHTEAFF many NA TRBJ1-1 TRBV20-1
TGCAGTGCCCGAGGGACGGAAGTCTATGGCTACACCTTC CSARGTEVYGYTF many NA TRBJ1-2 TRBV20-1
TGTGCCACCAGTGATTTGGAGACCCAGTACTTC CATSDLETQYF NA NA TRBJ2-5 TRBV24-1
TGTGCCATCAGCCCAACTAGCGGGAGGCTGAATGAGCAGTTCTTC CAISPTSGRLNEQFF NA TRBD2 TRBJ2-1 TRBV12-3/TRBV12-4
TGTGCCAGCAGCTTATTTCTAGCGGTGGGCTACGAGCAGTACTTC CASSLFLAVGYEQYF NA TRBD2 TRBJ2-7 TRBV7-2
TGCGCCAGCAGCCCCCTCGCGGTAGGAAGTAATGATCAGTTCTTC CASSPLAVGSNDQFF NA NA TRBJ2-1 TRBV5-1
TGTGCCACCACTAGCGGGAGTAGGAACAATGAGCAGTTCTTC CATTSGSRNNEQFF many TRBD2 TRBJ2-1 TRBV12-3/TRBV12-4
TGTGCCAGCAGCACCGACGGGACAGGGAATACCTACGAGCAGTACTTC CASSTDGTGNTYEQYF once TRBD1 TRBJ2-7 TRBV9
TGTGCCAGCAGCTCCGTAGGGGGCGATGGCTACACCTTC CASSSVGGDGYTF NA TRBD1 TRBJ1-2 TRBV7-6
TGTGCCAGCAGCCGGACAGTCTATAGCAATCAGCCCCAGCATTTT CASSRTVYSNQPQHF many NA TRBJ1-5 TRBV7-2
TGTGCCAGCAGCAGGGCCCCCTCCTACAATGAGCAGTTCTTC CASSRAPSYNEQFF many NA TRBJ2-1 TRBV7-2
TGTGCCAGCAGCCCCCTAACAGGTGGCTACACCTTC CASSPLTGGYTF NA NA TRBJ1-2 TRBV7-2
TGTGCCAGCAGCCGAGACAGGGGAGGACAAGAGACCCAGTACTTC CASSRDRGGQETQYF many TRBD1 TRBJ2-5 TRBV6-2/TRBV6-3
TGTGCCAGCAGCATACGATCACCCGGGACAGGGGCTTTCACCGGGGAGCTGTTTTTT CASSIRSPGTGAFTGELFF NA TRBD1 TRBJ2-2 TRBV6-1
TGTGCCAGCAGTGAATCTACGAGCTATGGCTACACCTTC CASSESTSYGYTF NA NA TRBJ1-2 TRBV6-1
TGCGCCAGCAGCCAAGATCTTCAGGCCAACCAGTACTTC CASSQDLQANQYF many NA TRBJ2-7 TRBV4-1
TGTGCCAGTAGTCGGGGATTCGGTCAGCCCCAGCATTTT CASSRGFGQPQHF few NA TRBJ1-5 TRBV19
TGTGCTAGTGGGGGTGGACAGGGGGCGGACGAGCAGTACTTC CASGGGQGADEQYF many TRBD1 TRBJ2-7 TRBV12-5
TGTGCCAGTAGTATAGTTGTATATTCCGGGACTATCGGATCCTACGAGCAGTACTTC CASSIVVYSGTIGSYEQYF NA TRBD2 TRBJ2-7 TRBV19
TGCGCCAGCAGCGTTACCTACAATGAGCAGTTCTTC CASSVTYNEQFF NA NA TRBJ2-1 TRBV6-2/TRBV6-3
TGCAGTGCTCGGGGGAGTTCCTACGAGCAGTACTTC CSARGSSYEQYF many NA TRBJ2-7 TRBV20-1
TGTGCCAGCAGTCAGGACAGGGCTAGCTCCTATAATTCACCCCTCCACTTT CASSQDRASSYNSPLHF NA TRBD1 TRBJ1-6 TRBV28
TGTGCCAGCAGCCGCGAGCCGGGACCTGTAAATGAGCAGTTCTTC CASSREPGPVNEQFF NA NA TRBJ2-1 TRBV14
TGTGCCACCAGCCTGACTAGCGGGAGGGCCGTAGAGACCCAGTACTTC CATSLTSGRAVETQYF many TRBD2 TRBJ2-5 TRBV15
TGTGCCAGCAGCTTGGGAGATACGCAGTATTTT CASSLGDTQYF once NA TRBJ2-3 TRBV11-2
TGTGCCAGCAGCTGGACCGGTAGCACCATATATTTT CASSWTGSTIYF NA NA TRBJ1-3 TRBV9
TGTGCCTGGGCCCGAAGAGGGGGCTATGGCTACACCTTC CAWARRGGYGYTF medium-sized NA TRBJ1-2 TRBV30
TGCAGTGCCCCGCTAGGGAGTCCCTACTATCAGTACTTC CSAPLGSPYYQYF once NA TRBJ2-7 TRBV20-1
TGCGCCAGCAGCAAAGTAAGGAGCCGAAGGGAAGGAGAGACCCAGTACTTC CASSKVRSRREGETQYF NA NA TRBJ2-5 TRBV4-1
TGTGCCAGCAGTTTTTTTCAGGGAGGGAACACTGAAGCTTTCTTT CASSFFQGGNTEAFF many NA TRBJ1-1 TRBV28
TGTGCCAGCAGTCGGGACTTCCACGAGCAGTACTTC CASSRDFHEQYF few NA TRBJ2-7 TRBV6-1
TGTGCCAGCAGTACCGGGACAGGGGTCACAGATACGCAGTATTTT CASSTGTGVTDTQYF NA TRBD1 TRBJ2-3 TRBV2
TGTGCCAGCAGCCTCAGGGGCGGTGGAAACATTCAGTACTTC CASSLRGGGNIQYF many NA TRBJ2-4 TRBV7-2
TGTGCCATCAGTCGCCGGGACAGGTACAATGAGCAGTTCTTC CAISRRDRYNEQFF NA TRBD1 TRBJ2-1 TRBV6-2/TRBV6-3
TGTGCCAGCAGCTTGGCGTTCACGGGGGGCAACGGGGAGCTGTTTTTT CASSLAFTGGNGELFF NA NA TRBJ2-2 TRBV7-8